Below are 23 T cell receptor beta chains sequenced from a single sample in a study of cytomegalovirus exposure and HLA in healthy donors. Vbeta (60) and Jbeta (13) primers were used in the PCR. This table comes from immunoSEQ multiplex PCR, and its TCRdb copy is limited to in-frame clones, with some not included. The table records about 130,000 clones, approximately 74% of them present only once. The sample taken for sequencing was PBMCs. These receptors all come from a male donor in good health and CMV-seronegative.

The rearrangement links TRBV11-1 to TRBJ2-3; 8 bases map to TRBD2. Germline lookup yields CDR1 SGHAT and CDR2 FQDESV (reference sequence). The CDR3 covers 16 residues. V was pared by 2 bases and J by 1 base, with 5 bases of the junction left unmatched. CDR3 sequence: CASSLHSGRRTDTQYF. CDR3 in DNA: TGTGCCAGCAGCTTACACAGCGGGAGACGCACAGATACGCAGTATTTT.

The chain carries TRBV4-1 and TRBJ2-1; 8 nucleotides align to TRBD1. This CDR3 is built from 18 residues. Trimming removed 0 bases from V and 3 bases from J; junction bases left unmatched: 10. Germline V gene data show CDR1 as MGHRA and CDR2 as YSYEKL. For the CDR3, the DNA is TGCGCCAGCAGCCAAGACCTCAGGGGGCCGACTCTCTACAATGAGCAGTTCTTC. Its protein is CASSQDLRGPTLYNEQFF.

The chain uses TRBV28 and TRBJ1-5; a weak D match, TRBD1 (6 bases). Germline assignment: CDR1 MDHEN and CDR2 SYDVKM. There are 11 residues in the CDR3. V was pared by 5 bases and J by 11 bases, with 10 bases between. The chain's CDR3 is CASSPRQAQHF. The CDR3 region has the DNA TGTGCCAGCAGTCCGCGACAGGCCCAGCATTTT.

As DNA, the CDR3 is TGTGCCAGCAGCGGGGGAAGGACAGGGATGGAGACTAATGAAAAACTGTTTTTT. Translated, it gives CASSGGRTGMETNEKLFF. The chain recombines TRBV5-6 with TRBJ1-4, with 8 nucleotides matching TRBD1. This CDR3 is 18 amino acids long. Germline assignment: CDR1 SGHDT and CDR2 YYEEEE. V lost 4 bases and J lost 2; bases outside the gene matches: 13.

CDR3 DNA sequence: TGTGCCAGCTCACCAGACAGCTTTATGGAGCAGTACTTC. This codes for CASSPDSFMEQYF. The gene calls are TRBV18 and TRBJ2-7, with D possibly matching TRBD1 (5 bases). The length of the CDR3 is 13 residues. V lost 2 bases, J lost 7 bases, and 12 bases lay in between. Germline V gene data show CDR1 as KGHSH and CDR2 as LQKENI. Filled out from reference TRBV18 and TRBJ2-7, the complete variable domain reads NAGVMQNPRHLVRRRGQEARLRCSPMKGHSHVYWYRQLPEEGLKFMVYLQKENIIDESGMPKERFSAEFPKEGPSILRIQQVVRGDSAAYFCASSPDSFMEQYFGPGTRLTVT.

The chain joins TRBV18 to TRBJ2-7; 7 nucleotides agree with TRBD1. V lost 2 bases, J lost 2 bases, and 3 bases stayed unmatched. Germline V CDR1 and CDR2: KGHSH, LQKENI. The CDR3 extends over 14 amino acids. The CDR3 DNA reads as TGTGCCAGCTCACCAATCGACAGGGCCTACGAGCAGTACTTC. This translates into CASSPIDRAYEQYF. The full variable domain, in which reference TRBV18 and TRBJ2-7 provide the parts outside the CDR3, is NAGVMQNPRHLVRRRGQEARLRCSPMKGHSHVYWYRQLPEEGLKFMVYLQKENIIDESGMPKERFSAEFPKEGPSILRIQQVVRGDSAAYFCASSPIDRAYEQYFGPGTRLTVT.

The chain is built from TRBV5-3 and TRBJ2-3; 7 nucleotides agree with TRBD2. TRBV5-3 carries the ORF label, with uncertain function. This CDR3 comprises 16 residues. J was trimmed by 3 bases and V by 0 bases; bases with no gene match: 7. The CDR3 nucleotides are TGTGCCAGAAGCTTGGCGCTAGCGGTTCCAACAGATACGCAGTATTTT. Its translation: CARSLALAVPTDTQYF.

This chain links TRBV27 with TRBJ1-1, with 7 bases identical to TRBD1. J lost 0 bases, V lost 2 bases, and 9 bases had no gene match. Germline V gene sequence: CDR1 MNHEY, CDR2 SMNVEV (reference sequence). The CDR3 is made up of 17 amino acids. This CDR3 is CASSLHGTARMNTEAFF. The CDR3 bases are TGTGCCAGCAGTTTACACGGGACAGCCAGAATGAACACTGAAGCTTTCTTT.

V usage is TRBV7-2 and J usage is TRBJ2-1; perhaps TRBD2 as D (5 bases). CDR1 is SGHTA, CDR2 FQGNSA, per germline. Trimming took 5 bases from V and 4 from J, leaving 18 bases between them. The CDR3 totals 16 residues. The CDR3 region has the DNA TGTGCCAGCAGCCTACGCTGGGAGTTGGGTTACAATGAGCAGTTCTTC. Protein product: CASSLRWELGYNEQFF.

CDR3 sequence reads: CASSFLAGGSSYEQYF. CDR3 nucleotides: TGTGCCAGCAGCTTCCTAGCGGGGGGGAGCTCCTACGAGCAGTACTTC. V is TRBV7-6 and J is TRBJ2-7, with TRBD2 matching 12 bases. The CDR3 is made up of 16 amino acids. The V segment lost 3 bases and the J segment 0 bases; nucleotides outside the gene matches: 3. Per the germline V gene, CDR1 is SGHVS and CDR2 is FNYEAQ.

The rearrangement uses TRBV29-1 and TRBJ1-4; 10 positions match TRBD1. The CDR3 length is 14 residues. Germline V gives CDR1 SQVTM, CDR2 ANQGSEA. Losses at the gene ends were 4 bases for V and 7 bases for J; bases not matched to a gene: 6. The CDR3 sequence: CSVGVDRGSEKLFF. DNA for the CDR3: TGCAGCGTTGGTGTGGACAGGGGGAGTGAAAAACTGTTTTTT.

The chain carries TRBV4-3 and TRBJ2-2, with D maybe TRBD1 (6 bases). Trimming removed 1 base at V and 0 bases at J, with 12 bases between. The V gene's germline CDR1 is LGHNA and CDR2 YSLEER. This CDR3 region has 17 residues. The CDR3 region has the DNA TGCGCCAGCAGCCAAGTGACCTGGACAGCGAACACCGGGGAGCTGTTTTTT. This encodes CASSQVTWTANTGELFF.

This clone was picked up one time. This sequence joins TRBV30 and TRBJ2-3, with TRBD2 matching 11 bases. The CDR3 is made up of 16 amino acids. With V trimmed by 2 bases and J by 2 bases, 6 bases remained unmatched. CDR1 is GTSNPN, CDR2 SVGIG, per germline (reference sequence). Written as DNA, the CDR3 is TGTGCCTGGAGTTGGGTAGCGGGAGGGTCCACAGATACGCAGTATTTT. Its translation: CAWSWVAGGSTDTQYF.

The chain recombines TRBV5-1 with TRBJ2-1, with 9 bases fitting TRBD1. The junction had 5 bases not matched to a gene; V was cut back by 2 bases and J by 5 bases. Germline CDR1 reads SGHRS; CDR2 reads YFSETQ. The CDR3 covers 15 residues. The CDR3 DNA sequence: TGCGCCAGCAGCTTATCGGGACAGGGAAACAATGAGCAGTTCTTC. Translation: CASSLSGQGNNEQFF.

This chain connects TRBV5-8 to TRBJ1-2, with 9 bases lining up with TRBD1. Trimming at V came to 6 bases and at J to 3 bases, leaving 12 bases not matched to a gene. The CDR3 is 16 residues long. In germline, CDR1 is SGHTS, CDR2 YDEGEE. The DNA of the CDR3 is TGTGCCAGCACCCTAACCCCGACAGGGGGTGACTATGGCTACACCTTC. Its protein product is CASTLTPTGGDYGYTF.

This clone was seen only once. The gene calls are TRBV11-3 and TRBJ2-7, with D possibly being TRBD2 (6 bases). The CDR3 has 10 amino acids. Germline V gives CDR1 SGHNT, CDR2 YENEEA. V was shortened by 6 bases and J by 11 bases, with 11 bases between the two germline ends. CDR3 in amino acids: CASRGRREYF. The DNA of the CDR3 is TGTGCCAGCAGGGGGCGGAGGGAGTACTTC.

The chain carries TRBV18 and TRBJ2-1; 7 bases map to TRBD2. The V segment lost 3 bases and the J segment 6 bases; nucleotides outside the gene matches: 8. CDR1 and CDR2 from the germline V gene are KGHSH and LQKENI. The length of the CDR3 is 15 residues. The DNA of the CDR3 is TGTGCCAGCTCACCTCTCGGGGGGTCCGGCAATGAGCAGTTCTTC. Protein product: CASSPLGGSGNEQFF.

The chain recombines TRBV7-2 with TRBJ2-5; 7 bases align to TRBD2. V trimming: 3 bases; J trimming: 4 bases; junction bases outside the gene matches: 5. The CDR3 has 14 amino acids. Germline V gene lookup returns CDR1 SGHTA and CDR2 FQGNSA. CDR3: CASSFTGRVETQYF. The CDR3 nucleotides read TGTGCCAGCAGCTTCACTGGGAGGGTAGAGACCCAGTACTTC.

The CDR3 sequence is CASRLQAGATFQETQYF. Here the CDR3 DNA reads TGTGCCAGCAGACTCCAAGCGGGGGCCACATTCCAAGAGACCCAGTACTTC. The chain recombines TRBV28 with TRBJ2-5; 8 nucleotides agree with TRBD2. Trimming at V came to 6 bases and at J to 1 base, leaving 13 bases not matched to a gene. This CDR3 has 17 amino acids. Looked up from germline, CDR1 is MDHEN and CDR2 is SYDVKM.

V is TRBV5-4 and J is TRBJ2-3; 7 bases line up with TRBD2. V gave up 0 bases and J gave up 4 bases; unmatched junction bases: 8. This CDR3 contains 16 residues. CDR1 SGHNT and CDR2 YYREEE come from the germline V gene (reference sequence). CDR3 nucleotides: TGTGCCAGCAGCTTGGATTGGGCGGGGGTGGCAGATACGCAGTATTTT. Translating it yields CASSLDWAGVADTQYF.

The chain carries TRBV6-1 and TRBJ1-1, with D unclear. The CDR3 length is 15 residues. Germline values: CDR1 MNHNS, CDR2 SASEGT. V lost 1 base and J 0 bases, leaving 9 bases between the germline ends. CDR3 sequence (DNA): TGTGCCAGCAGTGAAGATTGGGCTCTGAACACTGAAGCTTTCTTT. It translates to CASSEDWALNTEAFF.

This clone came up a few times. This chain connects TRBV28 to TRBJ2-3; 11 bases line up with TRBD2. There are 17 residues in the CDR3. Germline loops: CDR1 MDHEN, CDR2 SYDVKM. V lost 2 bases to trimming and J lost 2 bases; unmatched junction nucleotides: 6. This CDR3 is CASSLPTSGRITDTQYF. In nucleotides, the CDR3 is TGTGCCAGCAGTTTACCCACTAGCGGGAGAATCACAGATACGCAGTATTTT.

CDR3 residues: CASSVAGGGNSETQYF. The CDR3 nucleotides read TGTGCCAGCAGCGTAGCCGGCGGGGGGAACTCAGAGACCCAGTACTTC. The V and J genes are TRBV9 and TRBJ2-5; the match to TRBD2 covers 8 bases. In germline, CDR1 is SGDLS, CDR2 YYNGEE. This CDR3 comprises 16 residues. The V and J ends lost 0 bases and 4 bases, in that order; junction bases with no gene match: 8. Based on the CDR3 plus reference TRBV9 and TRBJ2-5, the full variable domain is DSGVTQTPKHLITATGQRVTLRCSPRSGDLSVYWYQQSLDQGLQFLIQYYNGEERAKGNILERFSAQQFPDLHSELNLSSLELGDSALYFCASSVAGGGNSETQYFGPGTRLLVL.